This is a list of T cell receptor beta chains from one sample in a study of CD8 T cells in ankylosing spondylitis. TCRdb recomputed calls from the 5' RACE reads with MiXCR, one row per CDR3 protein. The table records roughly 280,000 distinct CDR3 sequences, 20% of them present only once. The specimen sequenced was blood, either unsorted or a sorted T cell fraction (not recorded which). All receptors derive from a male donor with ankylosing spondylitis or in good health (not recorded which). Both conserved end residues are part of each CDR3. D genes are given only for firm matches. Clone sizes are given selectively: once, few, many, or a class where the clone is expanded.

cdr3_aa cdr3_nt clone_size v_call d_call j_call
CSAREEANYGYTF TGCAGTGCCCGGGAAGAAGCTAACTATGGCTACACCTTC many TRBV20-1 . TRBJ1-2
CSASRGRGALNTEAFF TGCAGTGCTAGTAGAGGTAGGGGGGCATTGAACACTGAAGCTTTCTTT . TRBV20-1 . TRBJ1-1
CASRQGSQPQHF TGTGCCAGCAGACAGGGGTCTCAGCCCCAGCATTTT many TRBV6-2/TRBV6-3 TRBD1 TRBJ1-5
CASIPTAFSYNEQFF TGTGCCAGCATTCCTACAGCCTTCTCCTACAATGAGCAGTTCTTC . TRBV27 . TRBJ2-1
CSARDLTIRSSYNSPLHF TGCAGTGCTAGAGATCTCACAATTAGAAGCTCCTATAATTCACCCCTCCACTTT . TRBV20-1 . TRBJ1-6
CSARERGAANTGELFF TGCAGTGCTAGGGAGCGGGGAGCCGCGAACACCGGGGAGCTGTTTTTT few TRBV20-1 TRBD2 TRBJ2-2
CASSKLAGGHLTDTQYF TGTGCCAGCAGCAAACTAGCGGGGGGGCATTTGACAGATACGCAGTATTTT many TRBV7-2 TRBD2 TRBJ2-3
CASSWQGPDTQYF TGTGCCAGCAGTTGGCAGGGTCCAGATACGCAGTATTTT many TRBV28 . TRBJ2-3
CASSQDAAYNEQFF TGCGCCAGCAGCCAAGATGCAGCGTACAATGAGCAGTTCTTC few TRBV4-1 . TRBJ2-1
CAIRDRVFGDTEAFF TGTGCCATCAGGGACAGGGTATTCGGGGACACTGAAGCTTTCTTT many TRBV10-3 TRBD1 TRBJ1-1
CASSLARDWTDTQYF TGTGCCAGCAGCTTAGCCCGGGATTGGACAGATACGCAGTATTTT . TRBV7-9 . TRBJ2-3
CASSVVAGISIQYF TGTGCCAGCAGCGTAGTCGCAGGGATTAGCATTCAGTACTTC . TRBV9 . TRBJ2-4